A selection of T cell receptor beta chains follows, all from one sample in a study of T-cell memory formation after mild COVID-19. Via MiXCR, TCRdb re-called the 5' RACE reads, giving one row per CDR3 protein. The sample has hundreds of thousands of distinct CDR3 sequences, approximately 21% seen once. Sequenced input: PBMCs or a T cell subset sorted from them (not recorded which). Receptors were obtained from an adult woman who had mild COVID-19 (a few samples of this study predate the infection). Cell type and time point are not known. Both conserved end residues are part of each CDR3. Fields, in order: D gene, J gene, clone size, V gene, CDR3 protein, CDR3 DNA. D genes are given only for firm matches. The size field is filled for only some rows; it gives once, few, many or a size class.

D: NA
J: TRBJ2-2
size: NA
V: TRBV5-4
CDR3: CASSLDAGLSRGLFF
DNA: TGTGCCAGCAGCTTGGATGCGGGGCTCTCCCGGGGGCTGTTTTTT

D: NA
J: TRBJ1-1
size: many
V: TRBV20-1
CDR3: CSARIGPKPEAFF
DNA: TGCAGTGCTAGAATAGGGCCTAAACCTGAAGCTTTCTTT

D: TRBD1
J: TRBJ2-1
size: NA
V: TRBV20-1
CDR3: CSVVRDRGSNEQFF
DNA: TGCAGTGTGGTTCGGGACAGGGGGAGCAATGAGCAGTTCTTC

D: TRBD1
J: TRBJ2-1
size: NA
V: TRBV7-6
CDR3: CASRIGQGYNEQFF
DNA: TGTGCCAGCAGGATAGGACAGGGGTACAATGAGCAGTTCTTC

D: TRBD1
J: TRBJ1-1
size: NA
V: TRBV6-5
CDR3: CASNGQGLGTEAFF
DNA: TGTGCCAGCAATGGACAGGGCCTTGGGACTGAAGCTTTCTTT

D: TRBD1
J: TRBJ2-5
size: NA
V: TRBV5-4
CDR3: CASTTGGFWGETQYF
DNA: TGTGCCAGCACAACAGGGGGTTTCTGGGGAGAGACCCAGTACTTC

D: NA
J: TRBJ1-5
size: NA
V: TRBV20-1
CDR3: CSASGPEYFPNQPQHF
DNA: TGCAGTGCTAGTGGGCCTGAGTATTTCCCCAATCAGCCCCAGCATTTT

D: NA
J: TRBJ1-2
size: few
V: TRBV2
CDR3: CASSTPTQLGGYTF
DNA: TGTGCCAGCAGTACCCCGACACAGCTCGGTGGCTACACCTTC

D: TRBD1
J: TRBJ2-1
size: NA
V: TRBV18
CDR3: CASSPNQGDEQFF
DNA: TGTGCCAGCTCACCAAACCAGGGGGATGAGCAGTTCTTC

D: TRBD1
J: TRBJ1-1
size: NA
V: TRBV5-5
CDR3: CASSSALNDRVNTEAFF
DNA: TGTGCCAGCAGCTCAGCACTCAACGACAGGGTGAACACTGAAGCTTTCTTT

D: NA
J: TRBJ2-5
size: NA
V: TRBV27
CDR3: CATRGSTWETQYF
DNA: TGTGCTACCAGGGGCTCTACGTGGGAGACCCAGTACTTC

D: NA
J: TRBJ1-2
size: NA
V: TRBV7-2
CDR3: CASSPPRYYGYTF
DNA: TGTGCCAGCAGCCCCCCTCGGTACTATGGCTACACCTTC

D: TRBD1
J: TRBJ2-1
size: few
V: TRBV5-1
CDR3: CASSWGPGQFSGEQFF
DNA: TGCGCCAGCAGCTGGGGACCGGGACAGTTTTCGGGTGAGCAGTTCTTC

D: NA
J: TRBJ2-3
size: NA
V: TRBV5-1
CDR3: CASSLRTDSTDTQYF
DNA: TGCGCCAGCAGCTTGCGGACGGATAGCACAGATACGCAGTATTTT

D: NA
J: TRBJ2-5
size: few
V: TRBV6-2/TRBV6-3
CDR3: CASSYYFDLKTQYF
DNA: TGTGCCAGCAGTTACTATTTTGACTTGAAGACCCAGTACTTC

D: NA
J: TRBJ1-4
size: NA
V: TRBV9
CDR3: CASSVEAVDEKLFF
DNA: TGTGCCAGCAGCGTAGAGGCCGTTGATGAAAAACTGTTTTTT

D: NA
J: TRBJ1-1
size: few
V: TRBV5-1
CDR3: CASSSRQDNTEAFF
DNA: TGCGCCAGCAGCTCTCGACAGGACAACACTGAAGCTTTCTTT

D: NA
J: TRBJ2-3
size: few
V: TRBV12-3/TRBV12-4
CDR3: CASSLGWAFGDTQYF
DNA: TGTGCCAGCAGCCTGGGGTGGGCGTTTGGAGATACGCAGTATTTT

D: TRBD1
J: TRBJ1-5
size: NA
V: TRBV18
CDR3: CASSRSQGDQPQHF
DNA: TGTGCCAGCTCACGGAGCCAGGGGGATCAGCCCCAGCATTTT

D: NA
J: TRBJ2-5
size: NA
V: TRBV5-1
CDR3: CASSLEASSVGETQYF
DNA: TGCGCCAGCAGCTTGGAGGCTAGCTCCGTGGGAGAGACCCAGTACTTC

D: NA
J: TRBJ2-5
size: many
V: TRBV27
CDR3: CASSSLDRQETQYF
DNA: TGTGCCAGCAGTTCCCTCGACCGACAAGAGACCCAGTACTTC

D: TRBD2
J: TRBJ2-1
size: NA
V: TRBV15
CDR3: CATSSDPSAGGQGEQFF
DNA: TGTGCCACCAGCAGCGACCCCTCGGCGGGGGGGCAGGGTGAGCAGTTCTTC

D: NA
J: TRBJ2-2
size: few
V: TRBV4-3
CDR3: CASSQEGGLRPRTGELFF
DNA: TGCGCCAGCAGCCAAGAAGGGGGGCTGCGGCCAAGAACCGGGGAGCTGTTTTTT

D: NA
J: TRBJ2-5
size: NA
V: TRBV18
CDR3: CASSPLPVPQRGGQETQYF
DNA: TGTGCCAGCTCACCACTCCCCGTCCCTCAGCGGGGAGGACAGGAGACCCAGTACTTC

D: NA
J: TRBJ2-2
size: few
V: TRBV24-1
CDR3: CATSDAWATNTGELFF
DNA: TGTGCCACCAGTGATGCCTGGGCAACTAACACCGGGGAGCTGTTTTTT

D: NA
J: TRBJ2-5
size: few
V: TRBV6-6
CDR3: CASSPRAGMGLETQYF
DNA: TGTGCCAGCAGTCCCCGGGCAGGGATGGGTCTAGAGACCCAGTACTTC

D: NA
J: TRBJ1-1
size: NA
V: TRBV20-1
CDR3: CSASHSRASEAFF
DNA: TGCAGTGCTAGTCACAGCAGGGCCTCTGAAGCTTTCTTT

D: TRBD2
J: TRBJ2-1
size: NA
V: TRBV18
CDR3: CASSPQRGDYNEQFF
DNA: TGTGCCAGCTCACCACAGCGGGGAGACTACAATGAGCAGTTCTTC

D: TRBD2
J: TRBJ2-3
size: few
V: TRBV6-2/TRBV6-3
CDR3: CASSRLAGSRTDTQYF
DNA: TGTGCCAGCAGCCGACTAGCGGGGTCGCGGACAGATACGCAGTATTTT

D: NA
J: TRBJ2-1
size: NA
V: TRBV12-3/TRBV12-4
CDR3: CASSLGELTSSYNEQFF
DNA: TGTGCCAGCAGTTTGGGGGAGCTGACGAGCTCCTACAATGAGCAGTTCTTC

D: TRBD2
J: TRBJ2-1
size: few
V: TRBV11-2
CDR3: CASSLGRIGGGLRDEQFF
DNA: TGTGCCAGCAGCTTAGGTCGAATCGGGGGGGGCCTTCGCGATGAGCAGTTCTTC

D: NA
J: TRBJ1-2
size: NA
V: TRBV20-1
CDR3: CSAGAPANYGYTF
DNA: TGCAGTGCTGGGGCCCCGGCTAACTATGGCTACACCTTC

D: TRBD2
J: TRBJ2-2
size: NA
V: TRBV19
CDR3: CASSLTSGYANTGELFF
DNA: TGTGCCAGTAGCCTGACTAGCGGATACGCGAACACCGGGGAGCTGTTTTTT

D: NA
J: TRBJ2-1
size: NA
V: TRBV29-1
CDR3: CSVGTTLYNEQFF
DNA: TGCAGCGTGGGGACAACCCTCTACAATGAGCAGTTCTTC

D: NA
J: TRBJ2-6
size: NA
V: TRBV12-3/TRBV12-4
CDR3: CASSLVGSPSGANVLTF
DNA: TGTGCCAGCAGTTTAGTGGGCTCTCCCTCTGGGGCCAACGTCCTGACTTTC

D: NA
J: TRBJ1-1
size: NA
V: TRBV6-5
CDR3: CASSYSKYTEAFF
DNA: TGTGCCAGCAGTTACTCGAAATACACTGAAGCTTTCTTT

D: NA
J: TRBJ2-5
size: NA
V: TRBV5-1
CDR3: CASIRGGDRRETQYF
DNA: TGCGCCAGCATCAGGGGAGGGGACAGGAGGGAGACCCAGTACTTC

D: NA
J: TRBJ2-2
size: NA
V: TRBV6-1
CDR3: CASSGREGWTGELFF
DNA: TGTGCCAGCAGTGGCAGGGAAGGTTGGACCGGGGAGCTGTTTTTT

D: NA
J: TRBJ2-5
size: NA
V: TRBV9
CDR3: CASSPLRVPGGQYQETQYF
DNA: TGTGCCAGCAGCCCGCTCCGCGTACCCGGGGGACAGTACCAAGAGACCCAGTACTTC

D: NA
J: TRBJ2-1
size: NA
V: TRBV7-9
CDR3: CASSLSGGRTNEQFF
DNA: TGTGCCAGCAGCTTATCCGGGGGGCGGACCAATGAGCAGTTCTTC

D: NA
J: TRBJ2-1
size: few
V: TRBV7-9
CDR3: CASSLVGGADNEQFF
DNA: TGTGCCAGCAGCTTAGTAGGGGGAGCGGACAATGAGCAGTTCTTC